The 27 T cell receptor beta chains presented below share a single source sample, sequenced in a study of blood T cells in healthy people across ages. For the second PCR, which ran for roughly 6 to 12 cycles, a sample-barcoded 5' primer and a J-beta primer mix were used. MiXCR, run by TCRdb on the 5' RACE reads, gives a single entry per CDR3 protein. This table holds 1.5 million to 2 million distinct CDR3 sequences, roughly 28% found once. Sequencing was carried out using blood. These receptors came from a woman aged 25 to 39 in good health.

This clonotype was counted a few times. CDR3 amino acids: CASSRLAGGRDEQFF. The CDR3 DNA reads as TGTGCCAGCAGCCGTCTAGCGGGGGGGCGCGATGAGCAGTTCTTC. The chain uses TRBV11-2 and TRBJ2-1; 12 nucleotides align to TRBD2. The CDR3 loop spans 15 amino acids. The germline V gene has CDR1 SGHAT and CDR2 FQNNGV. V shed 5 bases, J shed 8 bases, and the junction held 7 bases outside the gene matches.

This clonotype was found many times. This chain joins TRBV20-1 and TRBJ2-5; TRBD1 agrees at 7 bases. This CDR3 contains 15 residues. V was pared by 0 bases and J by 2 bases, with 6 bases of the junction left unmatched. Per the germline V gene, CDR1 is DFQATT and CDR2 is SNEGSKA (reference sequence). The CDR3 DNA reads TGCAGTGCTAGAGATTCCCAGGGGGTTCAAGAGACCCAGTACTTC. Translated: CSARDSQGVQETQYF.

CDR3 sequence reads: CSARDSLSGYEQYF. The DNA of the CDR3 is TGCAGTGCTAGAGATTCACTATCGGGCTACGAGCAGTACTTC. The chain carries TRBV20-1 and TRBJ2-7; no clear D gene. The CDR3 length is 14 residues. The V end was cut by 0 bases, the J end by 3 bases, with 12 bases between. The germline gives CDR1 DFQATT, CDR2 SNEGSKA (reference sequence).

This clonotype was observed many times. The V and J genes are TRBV14 and TRBJ2-1; 11 bases fit TRBD2. Germline trimming cut 4 bases from V and 3 bases from J; bases unmatched to any gene: 2. Germline assignment: CDR1 SGHDN and CDR2 FVKESK. The CDR3 totals 15 residues. CDR3 residues: CASSRLAGIYNEQFF. For the CDR3, the DNA is TGTGCCAGCAGCCGACTAGCGGGAATCTACAATGAGCAGTTCTTC.

This clonotype showed up many times. The J gene is TRBJ1-1, the V gene TRBV9; D is unclear. V lost 4 bases and J lost 1, with 14 bases in between. The CDR3 is 15 amino acids. Germline V gene sequence: CDR1 SGDLS, CDR2 YYNGEE. This CDR3 is CASSPRGAENTEAFF. CDR3 DNA: TGTGCCAGCAGCCCCCGGGGAGCGGAGAACACTGAAGCTTTCTTT.

This clonotype was seen ten or more times. The chain recombines TRBV12-3 or TRBV12-4 with TRBJ1-5, with D perhaps TRBD1 (5 bases). Trimming pared 5 bases from V and 2 bases from J, leaving 16 bases between. The CDR3 loop spans 16 amino acids. In DNA, the CDR3 is TGTGCCAGCAGTCATAGGGGAGGGAAGGGCAATCAGCCCCAGCATTTT. This sequence encodes CASSHRGGKGNQPQHF.

The chain carries TRBV7-2 and TRBJ2-5, with a tentative D call TRBD1 (5 bases). V was clipped by 5 bases and J by 2 bases, with 12 bases between them. Germline V gene sequence: CDR1 SGHTA, CDR2 FQGNSA. The CDR3 loop spans 14 amino acids. The CDR3 loop is CASSPKGPQETQYF. The CDR3 DNA reads TGTGCCAGCAGCCCTAAGGGGCCTCAAGAGACCCAGTACTTC.

This clonotype was seen many times. The J gene is TRBJ2-1, the V gene TRBV9; tentative D call: TRBD1 (6 bases). The V end was cut by 3 bases, the J end by 3 bases, with 13 bases between. The length of the CDR3 is 15 residues. The germline gives CDR1 SGDLS, CDR2 YYNGEE. CDR3 sequence: CASSAEWTVYNEQFF. Here the CDR3 DNA reads TGTGCCAGCAGCGCCGAGTGGACAGTCTACAATGAGCAGTTCTTC.

Many counts were recorded for this clonotype. The V gene is TRBV6-2 or TRBV6-3, the J gene TRBJ2-7, with 8 positions matching TRBD1. The germline V gene has CDR1 MNHEY and CDR2 SVGEGT. The ends lost 7 bases at V and 6 bases at J; junction bases unmatched: 11. The CDR3 is 14 amino acids. The CDR3 loop reads CASTGDRSWIEQYF. The DNA for the CDR3 is TGTGCCAGCACCGGGGACAGGTCTTGGATCGAGCAGTACTTC.

This clonotype was seen a few times. The rearrangement links TRBV27 to TRBJ2-3; 8 nucleotides match TRBD2. V lost 8 bases and J lost 2; bases outside the gene matches: 12. The CDR3 is 16 amino acids. CDR1 MNHEY and CDR2 SMNVEV come from the germline V gene (reference sequence). In DNA form, the CDR3 reads TGTGCCAGCGGGCCGAAACTAGCGGAGACCACAGATACGCAGTATTTT. As protein: CASGPKLAETTDTQYF.

The chain joins TRBV2 to TRBJ1-5; possibly TRBD1 for D (5 bases). This CDR3 region has 14 residues. The V end lost 6 bases, the J end lost 7 bases, and 16 bases lay between the germline ends. Germline V gene lookup returns CDR1 SNHLY and CDR2 FYNNEI. The CDR3 coding sequence is TGTGCCAGCAGCGCCGACAGACTTGAGCAGCCCCAGCATTTT. The encoded protein is CASSADRLEQPQHF. Supplemented by reference TRBV2 and TRBJ1-5, the full variable domain reads EPEVTQTPSHQVTQMGQEVILRCVPISNHLYFYWYRQILGQKVEFLVSFYNNEISEKSEIFDDQFSVERPDGSNFTLKIRSTKLEDSAMYFCASSADRLEQPQHFGDGTRLSIL.

The sample holds a few counts of this clonotype. J is TRBJ1-1 and V is TRBV28, with no clear D. V lost 2 bases, J lost 8 bases, and 12 bases lay in between. The CDR3 contains 13 residues. The germline V gene encodes CDR1 MDHEN and CDR2 SYDVKM. The DNA of the CDR3 is TGTGCCAGCAGTTTAGTTCAGACCAAGGAAGCTTTCTTT. Translating gives CASSLVQTKEAFF.

This clonotype has a count of ten or more. The chain combines TRBV27 with TRBJ2-7; D perhaps matches TRBD1 (6 bases). Looked up from germline, CDR1 is MNHEY and CDR2 is SMNVEV (reference sequence). The CDR3 runs 16 residues. V lost 3 bases to trimming and J lost 7 bases, with 22 bases between them. The CDR3 reads CASSFYRGGDRGEQYF. DNA for the CDR3: TGTGCCAGCAGTTTCTACCGAGGGGGAGATCGAGGGGAGCAGTACTTC.

This clonotype was counted only a few times. The rearrangement links TRBV5-1 to TRBJ2-2, with a weak D call TRBD2 (5 bases). This CDR3 has 19 residues. The ends were cut back, 0 bases at V and 4 bases at J, with 22 bases in the middle. Germline V gene lookup returns CDR1 SGHRS and CDR2 YFSETQ. This CDR3 reads CASSLGVIAPVGSTGELFF. CDR3 nucleotide sequence: TGCGCCAGCAGCTTGGGGGTTATCGCACCCGTAGGGAGCACCGGGGAGCTGTTTTTT.

This clonotype has just a few counts. The chain carries TRBV7-2 and TRBJ2-1, with 10 bases that match TRBD2. CDR1 and CDR2 (germline): SGHTA, FQGNSA. The trim removed 5 bases at V and 9 bases at J, leaving 4 bases unmatched. This CDR3 is built from 13 residues. CDR3 sequence reads: CASSASGSGEQFF. The CDR3 nucleotides are TGTGCCAGCAGCGCTAGCGGGAGCGGTGAGCAGTTCTTC.

On this clonotype: In this CDR3 the conserved last residue, phenylalanine or tryptophan, is missing, so a read error is likely. V usage is TRBV20-1 and J usage is TRBJ1-5; D is ambiguous. Germline loops: CDR1 DFQATT, CDR2 SNEGSKA (reference sequence). Trimming shortened V by 0 bases and J by 5 bases, and 11 bases separated the two germline ends. This CDR3 spans 14 amino acids. The CDR3 spells CSARDRAAYQPQHL. The CDR3 bases are TGCAGTGCTAGAGATAGGGCGGCGTATCAGCCCCAGCATTTA.

This clonotype was recorded many times. The chain is built from TRBV20-1 and TRBJ2-4; the D gene could be TRBD1 or TRBD2 (5 bases each). V lost 7 bases and J lost 3, with 16 bases in between. The CDR3 runs 14 residues. Looked up from germline, CDR1 is DFQATT and CDR2 is SNEGSKA (reference sequence). CDR3 nucleotide sequence: TGCAGTGTGACGGGACCTGAAGGCAAAAACATTCAGTACTTC. Encoded protein: CSVTGPEGKNIQYF.

This clonotype was seen a few times. This chain joins TRBV6-4 and TRBJ2-1; no clear D. The CDR3 covers 13 residues. Germline V CDR1 and CDR2: MRHNA, SNTAGT. Trimming cost V 4 bases and J 5 bases, with 9 bases left between them. The CDR3 region is CASSAGFNNEQFF. DNA for the CDR3: TGTGCCAGCAGTGCAGGATTCAACAATGAGCAGTTCTTC.

This chain links TRBV11-2 with TRBJ2-5, with 9 bases lining up with TRBD2. The CDR3 sequence is 16 residues long. Germline V gene lookup returns CDR1 SGHAT and CDR2 FQNNGV. The junction had 10 bases not matched to a gene; V was cut back by 4 bases and J by 4 bases. In DNA form, the CDR3 reads TGTGCCAGCAGCTCCCCTGGGGGCGGGAGGGGAGAGACCCAGTACTTC. Encoded protein: CASSSPGGGRGETQYF.

V and J are TRBV28 and TRBJ2-3; possibly TRBD1 or TRBD2 for D (6 bases each). CDR1 MDHEN and CDR2 SYDVKM come from the germline V gene. The CDR3 is 15 residues long. Trimming left V 6 bases short and J 6 bases short, with 19 bases between. The CDR3 here is CASSTPTGAGDTQYF. The CDR3 DNA follows: TGTGCCAGCAGCACTCCCACGGGGGCAGGGGATACGCAGTATTTT.

This clonotype was found a few times. The chain is built from TRBV5-1 and TRBJ1-1, with a possible D match to TRBD1 (6 bases). Looked up from germline, CDR1 is SGHRS and CDR2 is YFSETQ. This CDR3 is 15 amino acids long. V was trimmed by 0 bases and J by 3 bases, leaving 12 bases between them. CDR3 in amino acids: CASSLVQGRHTEAFF. CDR3 in DNA: TGCGCCAGCAGCTTGGTTCAGGGGAGGCACACTGAAGCTTTCTTT.

With regard to this clonotype: A much larger clone differs from this one at a single base, so this may be a read error. J is TRBJ2-5 and V is TRBV29-1; D unclear. The CDR3 contains 13 residues. The V end was cut by 4 bases, the J end by 5 bases, with 14 bases between. Germline CDR1 SQVTM, CDR2 ANQGSEA. The CDR3 sequence: CSVVSAERETQYF. CDR3 coding DNA: TGCAGCGTTGTGTCGGCGGAAAGGGAGACCCAGTACTTC.

The chain combines TRBV20-1 with TRBJ2-3; no firm D call. This CDR3 has 13 amino acids. Per germline, CDR1 DFQATT and CDR2 SNEGSKA (reference sequence). Deletions cut 6 bases from V and 2 bases from J, with 12 bases between. The CDR3 DNA sequence: TGCAGTGCCCTAGGTATCTTCACAGATACGCAGTATTTT. Translating it yields CSALGIFTDTQYF.

The rearrangement uses TRBV12-3 or TRBV12-4 and TRBJ1-3; no clear D gene. V was clipped by 3 bases and J by 0 bases, with 6 bases between them. The CDR3 extends over 14 amino acids. The chain's CDR3 is CASSFLISGNTIYF. DNA for the CDR3: TGTGCCAGCAGTTTTCTCATCTCTGGAAACACCATATATTTT.

The chain is built from TRBV27 and TRBJ2-5, with D perhaps matching TRBD2 (6 bases). The end of the DNA is better explained by TRBJ2-7, so the J call may be wrong. CDR3 length equals 20 residues. Germline V gene data show CDR1 as MNHEY and CDR2 as SMNVEV (reference sequence). The CDR3 is CASSSSRMFVRGCFLLEQYF. Here the CDR3 DNA reads TGTGCCAGCAGTTCCAGCCGTATGTTTGTGCGGGGATGCTTTCTTCTCGAGCAGTACTTC.

This clonotype was recorded many times. The chain couples TRBV7-6 to TRBJ2-7, with 14 bases lining up with TRBD2. CDR3 length: 15 amino acids. Trimming removed 4 bases from V and 6 bases from J; junction bases left unmatched: 5. Germline CDR1 SGHVS, CDR2 FNYEAQ. The CDR3 nucleotides read TGTGCCAGCAGCTCGGGGACTAGCGGGAGTACCGAGCAGTACTTC. It translates to CASSSGTSGSTEQYF.

This clonotype was seen only a few times. Sequence at one end of the junction differs from germline and may be a read error. The chain combines TRBV11-3 with TRBJ2-1; D gene uncertain. Per the germline V gene, CDR1 is SGHNT and CDR2 is YENEEA. The CDR3 spans 16 residues. In nucleotides, the CDR3 is TGTACCAGCAGCTTAGGTGGGCGAATGATCTACAATGAGCAGTTCTTC. This encodes CTSSLGGRMIYNEQFF.